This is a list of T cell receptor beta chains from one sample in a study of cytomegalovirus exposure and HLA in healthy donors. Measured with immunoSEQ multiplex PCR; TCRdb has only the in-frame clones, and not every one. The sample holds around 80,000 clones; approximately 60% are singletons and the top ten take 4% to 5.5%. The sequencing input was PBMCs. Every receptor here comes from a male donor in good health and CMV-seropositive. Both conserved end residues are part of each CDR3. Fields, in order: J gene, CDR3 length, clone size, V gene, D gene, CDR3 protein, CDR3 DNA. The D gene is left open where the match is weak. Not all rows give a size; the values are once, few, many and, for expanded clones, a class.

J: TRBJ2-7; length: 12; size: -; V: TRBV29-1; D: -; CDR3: CSVAGKKDEQYF; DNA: TGCAGCGTTGCCGGGAAGAAGGACGAGCAGTACTTC
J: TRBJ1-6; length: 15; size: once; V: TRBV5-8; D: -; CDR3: CASSYGTLTNSPLHF; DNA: TGTGCCAGCAGCTACGGGACACTTACTAATTCACCCCTCCACTTT
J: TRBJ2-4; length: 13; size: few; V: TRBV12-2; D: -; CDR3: CASPTVTGNIQYF; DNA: TGTGCAAGCCCTACAGTCACAGGAAACATTCAGTACTTC
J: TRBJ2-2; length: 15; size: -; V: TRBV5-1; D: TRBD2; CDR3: CASSFSGAWTGELFF; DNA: TGCGCCAGCAGCTTTAGCGGGGCGTGGACCGGGGAGCTGTTTTTT
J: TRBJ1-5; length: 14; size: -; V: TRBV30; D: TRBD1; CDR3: CAFSGGSFNQPQHF; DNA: TGTGCCTTCTCAGGGGGCAGTTTCAATCAGCCCCAGCATTTT
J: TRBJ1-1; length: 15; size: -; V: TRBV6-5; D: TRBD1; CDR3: CASSYEDRAGTEAFF; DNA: TGTGCCAGCAGTTATGAGGACAGGGCGGGAACTGAAGCTTTCTTT
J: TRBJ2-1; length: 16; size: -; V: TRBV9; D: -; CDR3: CASSVAWGQGSNEQFF; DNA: TGTGCCAGCAGCGTAGCTTGGGGGCAGGGATCAAATGAGCAGTTCTTC
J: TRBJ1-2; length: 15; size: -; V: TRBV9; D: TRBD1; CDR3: CASSVAGQTNYGYTF; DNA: TGTGCCAGCAGCGTAGCGGGACAGACTAACTATGGCTACACCTTC
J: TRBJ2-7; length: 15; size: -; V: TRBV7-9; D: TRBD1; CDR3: CASSNAGTGLEEQYF; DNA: TGTGCCAGCAGCAACGCCGGGACAGGGCTTGAGGAGCAGTACTTC
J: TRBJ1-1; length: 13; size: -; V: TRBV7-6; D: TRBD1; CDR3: CASKTGENTEAFF; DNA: TGTGCCAGCAAGACAGGGGAAAACACTGAAGCTTTCTTT
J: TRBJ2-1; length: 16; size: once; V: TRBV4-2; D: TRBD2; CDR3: CASSQVDPGGLNEQFF; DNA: TGTGCCAGCAGCCAAGTCGATCCGGGAGGATTGAATGAGCAGTTCTTC
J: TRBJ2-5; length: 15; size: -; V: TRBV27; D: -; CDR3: CATTQSGTPQETQYF; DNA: TGTGCCACCACCCAGTCCGGGACACCCCAAGAGACCCAGTACTTC
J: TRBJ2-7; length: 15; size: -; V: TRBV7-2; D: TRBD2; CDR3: CASSLESGRLDEQYF; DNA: TGTGCCAGCAGCTTAGAGAGCGGGAGGTTAGACGAGCAGTACTTC
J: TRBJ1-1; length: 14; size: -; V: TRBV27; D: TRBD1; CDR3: CASSLAGGVTEAFF; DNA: TGTGCCAGCAGTTTGGCAGGGGGCGTCACTGAAGCTTTCTTT
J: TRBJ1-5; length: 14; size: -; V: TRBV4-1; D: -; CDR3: CASSQDGGNQPQHF; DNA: TGCGCCAGCAGCCAAGATGGCGGTAATCAGCCCCAGCATTTT
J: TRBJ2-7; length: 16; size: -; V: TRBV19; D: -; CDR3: CASSIGSGTHPYEQYF; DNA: TGTGCCAGTAGTATAGGTTCCGGGACTCACCCCTACGAGCAGTACTTC
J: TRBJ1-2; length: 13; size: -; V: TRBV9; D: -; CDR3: CASSVSPGDVHTF; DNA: TGTGCCAGCAGCGTTTCCCCCGGGGATGTACACACCTTC
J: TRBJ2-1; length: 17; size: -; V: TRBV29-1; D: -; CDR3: CSVEAPKLEILSNEQFF; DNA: TGCAGCGTTGAAGCCCCTAAATTAGAAATCCTCTCAAATGAGCAGTTCTTC
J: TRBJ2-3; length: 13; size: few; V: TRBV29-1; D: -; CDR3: CSVQGPIMDTQYF; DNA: TGCAGCGTTCAGGGGCCAATCATGGATACGCAGTATTTT
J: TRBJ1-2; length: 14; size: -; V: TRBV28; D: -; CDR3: CASSPGLVGYGYTF; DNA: TGTGCCAGCAGCCCAGGGCTTGTGGGATATGGCTACACCTTC
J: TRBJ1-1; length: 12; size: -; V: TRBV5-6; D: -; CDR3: CASTLGGTEAFF; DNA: TGTGCCAGCACCCTAGGGGGCACTGAAGCTTTCTTT
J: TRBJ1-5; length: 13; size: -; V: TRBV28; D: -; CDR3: CASSLMGGQPQHF; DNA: TGTGCCAGCAGTTTAATGGGGGGACAGCCCCAGCATTTT
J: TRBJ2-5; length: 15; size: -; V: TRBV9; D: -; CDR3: CASKGLRVRQETQYF; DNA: TGTGCCAGCAAGGGGCTCAGAGTTCGCCAAGAGACCCAGTACTTC
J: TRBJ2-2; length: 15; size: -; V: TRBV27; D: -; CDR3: CASSLFGGTVGELFF; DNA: TGTGCCAGCAGTTTATTTGGAGGGACGGTCGGGGAGCTGTTTTTT
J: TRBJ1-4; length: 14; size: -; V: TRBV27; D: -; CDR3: CATSTGIRSEKLFF; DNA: TGTGCCACCTCGACCGGGATTAGGAGTGAAAAACTGTTTTTT
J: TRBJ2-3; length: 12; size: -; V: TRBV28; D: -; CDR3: CASSSPINTQYF; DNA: TGTGCCAGCAGTTCCCCTATCAATACGCAGTATTTT
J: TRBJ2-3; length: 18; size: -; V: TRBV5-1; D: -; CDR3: CASSRGQGRAGDTDTQYF; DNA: TGCGCCAGCAGCCGGGGACAGGGTAGAGCGGGGGACACAGATACGCAGTATTTT
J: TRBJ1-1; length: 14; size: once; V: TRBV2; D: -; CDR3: CASSEVAGVPEAFF; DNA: TGTGCCAGCAGTGAAGTAGCAGGGGTCCCTGAAGCTTTCTTT
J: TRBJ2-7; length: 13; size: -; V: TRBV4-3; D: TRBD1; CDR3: CASSPDRGAEQYF; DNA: TGCGCCAGCAGTCCGGACAGGGGGGCCGAGCAGTACTTC
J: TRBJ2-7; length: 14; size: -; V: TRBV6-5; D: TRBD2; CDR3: CASSHGGGAYEQYF; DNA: TGTGCCAGCAGCCACGGGGGGGGTGCCTACGAGCAGTACTTC
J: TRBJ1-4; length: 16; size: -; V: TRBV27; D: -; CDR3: CASTNPRGGVNEKLFF; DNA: TGTGCCAGCACCAACCCCCGGGGCGGGGTTAATGAAAAACTGTTTTTT
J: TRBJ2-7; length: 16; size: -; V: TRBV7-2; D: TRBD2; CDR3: CASSPRDLAGHPEQYF; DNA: TGTGCCAGCAGCCCACGAGACTTAGCGGGGCACCCCGAGCAGTACTTC
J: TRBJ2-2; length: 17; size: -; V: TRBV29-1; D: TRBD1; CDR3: CSVHAGTGVQNTGELFF; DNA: TGCAGCGTGCATGCCGGGACAGGCGTACAAAACACCGGGGAGCTGTTTTTT
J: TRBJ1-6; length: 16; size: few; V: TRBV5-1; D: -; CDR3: CASSSEMGAGNSPLHF; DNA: TGCGCCAGCAGCTCAGAAATGGGGGCCGGTAATTCACCCCTCCACTTT
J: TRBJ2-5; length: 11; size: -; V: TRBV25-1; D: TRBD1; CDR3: CASRGKETQYF; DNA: TGTGCCTCCAGGGGGAAAGAGACCCAGTACTTC
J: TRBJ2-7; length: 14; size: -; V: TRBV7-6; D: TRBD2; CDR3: CASSSGEGPYEQYF; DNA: TGTGCCAGCAGCAGCGGGGAAGGTCCCTACGAGCAGTACTTC
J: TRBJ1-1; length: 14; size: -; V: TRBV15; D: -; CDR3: CATSRGQGRTEAFF; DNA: TGTGCCACCAGCAGGGGGCAGGGGAGAACTGAAGCTTTCTTT
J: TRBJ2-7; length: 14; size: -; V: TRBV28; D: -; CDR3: CASTWALFAYEQYF; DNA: TGTGCCAGCACCTGGGCCCTTTTCGCCTACGAGCAGTACTTC
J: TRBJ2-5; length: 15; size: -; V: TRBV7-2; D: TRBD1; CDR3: CASSLDRGPQETQYF; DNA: TGTGCCAGCAGCCTCGACAGGGGGCCACAAGAGACCCAGTACTTC
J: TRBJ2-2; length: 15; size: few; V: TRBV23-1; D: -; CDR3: CATPLLDCGAGELFF; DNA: TGCGCCACCCCCCTTTTGGACTGCGGGGCCGGGGAGCTGTTTTTT
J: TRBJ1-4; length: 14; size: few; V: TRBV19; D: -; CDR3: CASSSPGLRGKLFF; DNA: TGTGCCAGTAGTTCTCCGGGACTCCGAGGAAAACTGTTTTTT
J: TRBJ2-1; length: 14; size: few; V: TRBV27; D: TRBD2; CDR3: CASRPGLADNEQFF; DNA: TGTGCCAGCAGACCGGGACTAGCGGACAATGAGCAGTTCTTC
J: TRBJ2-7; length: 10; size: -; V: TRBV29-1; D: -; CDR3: CSVHSYEQYF; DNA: TGCAGCGTTCACAGCTACGAGCAGTACTTC
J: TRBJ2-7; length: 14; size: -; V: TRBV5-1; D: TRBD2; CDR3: CASSWGLAGGEQYF; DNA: TGTGCCAGCAGCTGGGGACTAGCGGGAGGGGAGCAGTACTTC